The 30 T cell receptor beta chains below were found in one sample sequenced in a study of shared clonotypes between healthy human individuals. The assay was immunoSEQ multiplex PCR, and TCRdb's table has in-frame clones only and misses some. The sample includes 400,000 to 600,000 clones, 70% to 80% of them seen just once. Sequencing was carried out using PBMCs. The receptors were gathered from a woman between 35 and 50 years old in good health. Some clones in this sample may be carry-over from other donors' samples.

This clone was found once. As DNA, the CDR3 is TGTGCCAGCTCACCATTGACAGGGGTTAAAGGCACCTACAATGAGCAGTTCTTC. As protein: CASSPLTGVKGTYNEQFF. This chain connects TRBV18 to TRBJ2-1; 8 bases line up with TRBD1. With 2 bases clipped from V and 2 bases from J, the junction kept 11 bases outside the gene matches. Germline assignment: CDR1 KGHSH and CDR2 LQKENI. CDR3 size: 18 residues. Variable domain in full (rest from reference TRBV18 and TRBJ2-1): NAGVMQNPRHLVRRRGQEARLRCSPMKGHSHVYWYRQLPEEGLKFMVYLQKENIIDESGMPKERFSAEFPKEGPSILRIQQVVRGDSAAYFCASSPLTGVKGTYNEQFFGPGTRLTVL.

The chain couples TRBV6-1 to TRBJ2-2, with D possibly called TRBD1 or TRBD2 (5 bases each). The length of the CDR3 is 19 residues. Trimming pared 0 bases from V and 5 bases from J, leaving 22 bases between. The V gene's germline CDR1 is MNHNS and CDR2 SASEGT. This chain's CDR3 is CASSEATWGRRTRTGELFF. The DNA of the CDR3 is TGTGCCAGCAGTGAAGCGACGTGGGGACGCCGAACTAGGACCGGGGAGCTGTTTTTT.

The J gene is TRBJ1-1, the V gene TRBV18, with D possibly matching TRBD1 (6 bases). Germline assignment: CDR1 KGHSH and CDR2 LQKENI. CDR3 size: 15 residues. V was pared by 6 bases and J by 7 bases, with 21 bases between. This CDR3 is CASSYGGSRINEAFF. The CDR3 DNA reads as TGTGCCAGCTCCTACGGGGGCAGCAGAATAAATGAAGCTTTCTTT.

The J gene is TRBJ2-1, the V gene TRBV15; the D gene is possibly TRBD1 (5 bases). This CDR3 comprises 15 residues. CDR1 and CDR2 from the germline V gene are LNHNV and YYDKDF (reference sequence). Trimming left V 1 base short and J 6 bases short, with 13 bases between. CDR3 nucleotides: TGTGCCACCAGCAGAGGGGGCCGCGAAGGCAATGAGCAGTTCTTC. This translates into CATSRGGREGNEQFF.

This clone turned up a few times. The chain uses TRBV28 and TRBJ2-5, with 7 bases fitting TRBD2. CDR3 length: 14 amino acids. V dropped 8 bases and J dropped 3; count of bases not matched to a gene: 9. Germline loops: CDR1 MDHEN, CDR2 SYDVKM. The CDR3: CASLAADYKETQYF. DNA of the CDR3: TGTGCCAGCCTAGCGGCGGACTATAAAGAGACCCAGTACTTC.

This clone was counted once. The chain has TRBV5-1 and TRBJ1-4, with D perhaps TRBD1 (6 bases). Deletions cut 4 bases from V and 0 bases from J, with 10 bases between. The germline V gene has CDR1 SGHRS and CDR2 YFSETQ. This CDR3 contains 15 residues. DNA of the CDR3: TGCGCCAGCAGCCCACAGGGTTCAACTAATGAAAAACTGTTTTTT. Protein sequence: CASSPQGSTNEKLFF.

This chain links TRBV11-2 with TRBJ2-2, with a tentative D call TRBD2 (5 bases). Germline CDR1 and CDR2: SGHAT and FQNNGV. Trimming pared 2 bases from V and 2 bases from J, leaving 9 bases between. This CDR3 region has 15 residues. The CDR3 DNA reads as TGTGCCAGCAGCTTATCTCGGGGAAACACCGGGGAGCTGTTTTTT. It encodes CASSLSRGNTGELFF.

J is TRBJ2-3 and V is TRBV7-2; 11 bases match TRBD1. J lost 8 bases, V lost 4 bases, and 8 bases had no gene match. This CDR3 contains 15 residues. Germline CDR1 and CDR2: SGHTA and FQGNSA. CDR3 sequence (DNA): TGTGCCAGCAGCTCATCCGGGACAGGGGGAGGTACGCAGTATTTT. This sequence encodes CASSSSGTGGGTQYF.

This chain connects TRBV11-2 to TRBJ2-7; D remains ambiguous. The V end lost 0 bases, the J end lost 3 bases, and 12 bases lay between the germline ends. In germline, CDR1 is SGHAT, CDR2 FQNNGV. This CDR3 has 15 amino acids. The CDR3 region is CASSLDRLRLYEQYF. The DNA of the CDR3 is TGTGCCAGCAGCTTAGATAGGTTAAGGCTCTACGAGCAGTACTTC.

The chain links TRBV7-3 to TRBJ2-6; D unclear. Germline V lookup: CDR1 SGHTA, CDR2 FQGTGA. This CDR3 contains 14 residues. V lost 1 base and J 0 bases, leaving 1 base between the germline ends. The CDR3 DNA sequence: TGTGCCAGCAGCTTAATCTCTGGGGCCAACGTCCTGACTTTC. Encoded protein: CASSLISGANVLTF.

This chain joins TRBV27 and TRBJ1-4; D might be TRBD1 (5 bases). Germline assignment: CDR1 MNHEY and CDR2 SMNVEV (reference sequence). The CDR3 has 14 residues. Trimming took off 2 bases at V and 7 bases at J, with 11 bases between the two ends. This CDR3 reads CASSLAGFGEKLFF. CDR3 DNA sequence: TGTGCCAGCAGTTTAGCAGGGTTCGGTGAAAAACTGTTTTTT.

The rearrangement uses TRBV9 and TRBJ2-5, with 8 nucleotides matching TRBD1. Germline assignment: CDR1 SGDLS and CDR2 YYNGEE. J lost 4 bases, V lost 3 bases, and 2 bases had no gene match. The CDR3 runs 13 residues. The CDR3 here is CASSADRGETQYF. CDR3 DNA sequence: TGTGCCAGCAGCGCCGACAGGGGAGAGACCCAGTACTTC.

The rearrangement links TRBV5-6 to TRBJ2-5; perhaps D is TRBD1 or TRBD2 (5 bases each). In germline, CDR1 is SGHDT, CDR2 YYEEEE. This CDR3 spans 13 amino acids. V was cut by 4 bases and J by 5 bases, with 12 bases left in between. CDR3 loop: CASSGGRLETQYF. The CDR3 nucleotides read TGTGCCAGCAGCGGGGGTAGGTTGGAGACCCAGTACTTC.

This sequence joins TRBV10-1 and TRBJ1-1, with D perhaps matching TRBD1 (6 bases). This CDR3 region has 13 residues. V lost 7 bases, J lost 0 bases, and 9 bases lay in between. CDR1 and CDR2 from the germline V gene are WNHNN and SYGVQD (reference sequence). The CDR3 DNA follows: TGCGCCAGCATGGACAGCGTGAACACTGAAGCTTTCTTT. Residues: CASMDSVNTEAFF.

Here the CDR3 DNA reads TGTGCCAGCACCCTAAACTCGCCCGAAGCTTTCTTT. Its protein product is CASTLNSPEAFF. The rearrangement links TRBV28 to TRBJ1-1; D not resolved. V lost 7 bases to trimming and J lost 8 bases, with 14 bases between them. The length of the CDR3 is 12 residues. Germline V CDR1 and CDR2: MDHEN, SYDVKM.

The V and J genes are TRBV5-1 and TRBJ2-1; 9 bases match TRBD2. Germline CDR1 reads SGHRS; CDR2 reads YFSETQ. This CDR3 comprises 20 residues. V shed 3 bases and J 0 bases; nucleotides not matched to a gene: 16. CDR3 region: CASSSGGREGLWSSYNEQFF. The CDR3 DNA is TGCGCCAGCAGCTCCGGAGGGCGGGAGGGCCTATGGAGCTCCTACAATGAGCAGTTCTTC.

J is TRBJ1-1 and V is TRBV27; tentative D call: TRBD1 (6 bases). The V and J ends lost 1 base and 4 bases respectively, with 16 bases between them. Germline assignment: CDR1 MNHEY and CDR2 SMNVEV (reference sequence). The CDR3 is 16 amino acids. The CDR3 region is CASSLFSAIQGTEAFF. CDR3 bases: TGTGCCAGCAGTTTATTCAGCGCTATACAGGGCACTGAAGCTTTCTTT.

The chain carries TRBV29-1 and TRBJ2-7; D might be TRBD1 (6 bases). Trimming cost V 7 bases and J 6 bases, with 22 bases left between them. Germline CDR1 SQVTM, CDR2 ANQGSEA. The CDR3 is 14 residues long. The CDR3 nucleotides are TGCAGCGCAATACAGGGACCCTCTACGGGCGAGCAGTACTTC. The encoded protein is CSAIQGPSTGEQYF.

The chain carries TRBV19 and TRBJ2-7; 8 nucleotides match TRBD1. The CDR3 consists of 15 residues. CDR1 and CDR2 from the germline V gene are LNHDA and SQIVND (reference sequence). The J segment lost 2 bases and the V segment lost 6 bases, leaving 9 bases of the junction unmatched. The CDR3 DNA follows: TGTGCCAGTAGGTCCGGGGGACAGGTACCCTACGAGCAGTACTTC. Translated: CASRSGGQVPYEQYF.

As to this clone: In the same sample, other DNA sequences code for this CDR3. The CDR3 here is CASSPGRNEQFF. The CDR3 DNA reads TGTGCCAGCAGCCCTGGACGGAATGAGCAGTTCTTC. The chain recombines TRBV7-8 with TRBJ2-1; D remains unclear. Germline-derived CDR1 and CDR2 are SGHVS and FQNEAQ. Trimming shortened V by 5 bases and J by 7 bases, and 9 bases separated the two germline ends. The CDR3 totals 12 residues.

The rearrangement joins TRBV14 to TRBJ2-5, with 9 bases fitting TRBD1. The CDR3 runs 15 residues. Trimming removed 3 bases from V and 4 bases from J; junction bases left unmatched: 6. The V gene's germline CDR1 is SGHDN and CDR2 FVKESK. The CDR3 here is CASSHPTGGRETQYF. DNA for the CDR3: TGTGCCAGCAGCCACCCAACAGGGGGCCGAGAGACCCAGTACTTC.

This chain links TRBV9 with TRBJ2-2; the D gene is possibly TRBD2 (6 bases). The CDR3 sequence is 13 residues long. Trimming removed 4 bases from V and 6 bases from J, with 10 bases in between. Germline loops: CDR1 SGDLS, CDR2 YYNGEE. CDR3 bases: TGTGCCAGCAGCAAAGGGACTTCCGGGGAGCTGTTTTTT. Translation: CASSKGTSGELFF. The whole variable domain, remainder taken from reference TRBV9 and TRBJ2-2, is DSGVTQTPKHLITATGQRVTLRCSPRSGDLSVYWYQQSLDQGLQFLIQYYNGEERAKGNILERFSAQQFPDLHSELNLSSLELGDSALYFCASSKGTSGELFFGEGSRLTVL.

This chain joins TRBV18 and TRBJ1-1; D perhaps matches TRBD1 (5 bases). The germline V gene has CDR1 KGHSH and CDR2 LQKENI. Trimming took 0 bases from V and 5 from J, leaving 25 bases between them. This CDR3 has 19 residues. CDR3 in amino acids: CASSPPFEVAPIWGTEAFF. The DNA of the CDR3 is TGTGCCAGCTCACCACCGTTTGAGGTGGCACCCATTTGGGGGACTGAAGCTTTCTTT. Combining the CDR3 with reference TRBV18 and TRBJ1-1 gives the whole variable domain NAGVMQNPRHLVRRRGQEARLRCSPMKGHSHVYWYRQLPEEGLKFMVYLQKENIIDESGMPKERFSAEFPKEGPSILRIQQVVRGDSAAYFCASSPPFEVAPIWGTEAFFGQGTRLTVV.

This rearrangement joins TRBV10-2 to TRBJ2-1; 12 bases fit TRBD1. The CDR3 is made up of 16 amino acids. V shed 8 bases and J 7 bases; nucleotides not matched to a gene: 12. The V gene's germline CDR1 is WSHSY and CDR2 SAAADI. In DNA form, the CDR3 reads TGCGCCAGCCTCCCCGGGACAGGGGGCAGGAAGAATGAGCAGTTCTTC. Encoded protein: CASLPGTGGRKNEQFF.

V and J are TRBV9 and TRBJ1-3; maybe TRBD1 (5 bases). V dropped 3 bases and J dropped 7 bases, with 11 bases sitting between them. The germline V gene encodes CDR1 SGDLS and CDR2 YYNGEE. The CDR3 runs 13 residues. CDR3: CASSGDFGNTIYF. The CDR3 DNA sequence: TGTGCCAGCAGCGGGGACTTCGGTAACACCATATATTTT.

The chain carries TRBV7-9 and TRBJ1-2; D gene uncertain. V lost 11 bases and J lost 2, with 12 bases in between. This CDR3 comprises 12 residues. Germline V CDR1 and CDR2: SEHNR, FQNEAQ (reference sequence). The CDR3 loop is CAGSRSNYGYTF. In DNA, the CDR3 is TGTGCCGGGTCACGATCCAACTATGGCTACACCTTC.

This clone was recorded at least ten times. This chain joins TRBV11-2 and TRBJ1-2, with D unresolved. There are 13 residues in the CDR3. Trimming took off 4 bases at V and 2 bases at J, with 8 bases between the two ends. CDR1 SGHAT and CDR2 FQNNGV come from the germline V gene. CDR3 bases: TGTGCCAGCAGCTCAGCTGTAAACTATGGCTACACCTTC. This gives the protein CASSSAVNYGYTF.

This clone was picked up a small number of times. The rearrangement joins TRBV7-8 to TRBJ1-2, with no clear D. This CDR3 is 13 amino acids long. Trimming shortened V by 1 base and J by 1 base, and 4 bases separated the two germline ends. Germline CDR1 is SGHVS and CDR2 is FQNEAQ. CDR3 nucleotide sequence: TGTGCCAGCAGCTTAGATCATAACTATGGCTACACCTTC. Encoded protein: CASSLDHNYGYTF. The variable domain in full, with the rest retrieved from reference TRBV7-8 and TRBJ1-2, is GAGVSQSPRYKVAKRGQDVALRCDPISGHVSLFWYQQALGQGPEFLTYFQNEAQLDKSGLPSDRFFAERPEGSVSTLKIQRTQQEDSAVYLCASSLDHNYGYTFGSGTRLTVV.

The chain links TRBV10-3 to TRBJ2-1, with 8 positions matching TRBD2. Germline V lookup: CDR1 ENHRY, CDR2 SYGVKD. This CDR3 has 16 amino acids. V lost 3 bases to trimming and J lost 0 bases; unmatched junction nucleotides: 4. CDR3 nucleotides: TGTGCCATCAGTGAAGAGCGGGGGATCTCCTACAATGAGCAGTTCTTC. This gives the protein CAISEERGISYNEQFF.

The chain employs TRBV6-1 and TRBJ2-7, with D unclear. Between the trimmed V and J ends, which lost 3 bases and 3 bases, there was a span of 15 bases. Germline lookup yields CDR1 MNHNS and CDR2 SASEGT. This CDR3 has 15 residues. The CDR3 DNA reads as TGTGCCAGCAGTGATCGACCTCTGGTAGTCTACGAGCAGTACTTC. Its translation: CASSDRPLVVYEQYF.